This T cell receptor beta chain originates from a study of T cell responses to AZD1222 COVID-19 vaccine. TCRdb's copy holds only in-frame clones and misses some; the assay was immunoSEQ multiplex PCR. This table has 100,000 to 140,000 clones, about 85% appearing once. This CDR3 comprises 15 residues. V was trimmed by 1 base and J by 6 bases, leaving 14 bases between them. The germline V gene encodes CDR1 LGHDT and CDR2 YNNKEL (reference sequence). The material sequenced was peripheral blood, taken on day 0 of AZD1222 vaccination. The sequence was collected from an adult in good health. This chain joins TRBV3-1 (or the pseudogene TRBV3-2) and TRBJ2-3; D not resolved. The CDR3 DNA is TGTGCCAGCAGCCAAGGGGCAACCGCCTATGATACGCAGTATTTT. It is translated as CASSQGATAYDTQYF.